Listed below are T cell receptor beta chains from one sample, sequenced in a study. TCRdb passed the RT-PCR reads through MiXCR, listing each CDR3 protein once. This sample has 650,000 to 800,000 distinct CDR3 sequences, with 14% found just once. Sequenced sample: memory CD4+ T cells from blood. These receptors came from a female donor in good health, serving as a healthy control. Each CDR3 is given without its conserved first and last residue. The order of the fields is V gene, CDR3 protein.

TRBV20-1 | SASPAGGGNYEQY
TRBV20-1 | SASAAGGTDTQY
TRBV28 | ASSFSGTISTQY
TRBV20-1 | SARDLAAEYGYT
TRBV7-6 | ASSSGPGYEQY
TRBV4-3 | ASSQEKARGTYNEQF
TRBV28 | ASSRDTYPRWY
TRBV5-1 | ASTPAAGGDTQY
TRBV12-3/TRBV12-4 | ASSSGADLTQY
TRBV18 | ASSPGSDSPLH
TRBV28 | ASSPAFGPVTDTQY
TRBV5-1 | ASSPDRVVTEAF
TRBV24-1 | ATSDQQNGYT
TRBV7-3 | ASSLTPGQIHGYT
TRBV3-1 | ASSQGTSVKTQY
TRBV24-1 | ATTLGGSGDNEQF
TRBV20-1 | SAQGSGGAFQPQH
TRBV7-8 | ASSPLGGQGGLAEAF
TRBV28 | ASSSLFTLH
TRBV9 | ASTLGPSQETQY
TRBV20-1 | SARPAGVGANVLT
TRBV29-1 | SVSGLADQETQY
TRBV6-1 | ASSGGTNSPLH
TRBV20-1 | SLGGASKANEKLF
TRBV6-1 | ASRTGTGMVEQY
TRBV24-1 | ATSDFSIDYGYT
TRBV7-7 | ASSETSGSINEQF
TRBV20-1 | SAPDRANEKLF
TRBV27 | ASSPGFRAGDTEAF
TRBV6-1 | ASSDDSSGNTIY
TRBV20-1 | SAPHAGGTYKQY
TRBV5-1 | ASRKGGGDTGELF
TRBV6-1 | ASSEYGGSGQETQY
TRBV14 | ASSLGAGVNIQY
TRBV28 | ASRPGGGDTDTQY
TRBV5-1 | ASSLEGQGLYGYT
TRBV5-4 | ASSLGGLTQY
TRBV30 | ALARGSYSTDTQY
TRBV9 | ASSVAGGEIGSYEQY
TRBV20-1 | SASRGSGRDTQY
TRBV19 | ASSGSAQWDEQF
TRBV20-1 | SAGPRSTDTQY
TRBV5-6 | ASSGGRSGAKNIQY
TRBV27 | ASSLNREGQPQH
TRBV20-1 | SATSLAGARYNEQF
TRBV7-9 | ASSPSGGSDRY
TRBV20-1 | SAGGRSLDTQY
TRBV7-3 | ASSLTGTAVEAF
TRBV9 | ASSVRDRNFYGYT
TRBV11-2 | ASSLIAGESTDTQY
TRBV12-3/TRBV12-4 | ASSLYSSGANVLT
TRBV20-1 | SARDMASGIGQY